This T cell receptor beta chain appears in the sequencing data of a study of blood T cell repertoires in COVID-19. About the study: Sources were T cells, B-cell-depleted T cells, or PBMCs; the material itself was cDNA or gDNA.

The authors' processing: Amplification of reference gene primers was used by the study to estimate nucleated cell counts. Profiling relied on immunoSEQ multiplex PCR, and the TCRdb table lists in-frame clones only, not all of them. V and J calls plus clone size are reproduced from that table; the DNA served to infer D and trimming. The sample holds about 120,000 clones, roughly three quarters seen once. The sequencing input was peripheral blood. This TCR was recovered from a woman between 65 and 79 years old with acute or convalescent COVID-19.

This CDR3 is CASKRGNYGYTF. The CDR3 bases are TGTGCTTCCAAGCGGGGTAACTATGGCTACACCTTC. The genes are TRBV28 and TRBJ1-2; D is uncertain. Germline-derived CDR1 and CDR2 are MDHEN and SYDVKM. The CDR3 length is 12 residues.